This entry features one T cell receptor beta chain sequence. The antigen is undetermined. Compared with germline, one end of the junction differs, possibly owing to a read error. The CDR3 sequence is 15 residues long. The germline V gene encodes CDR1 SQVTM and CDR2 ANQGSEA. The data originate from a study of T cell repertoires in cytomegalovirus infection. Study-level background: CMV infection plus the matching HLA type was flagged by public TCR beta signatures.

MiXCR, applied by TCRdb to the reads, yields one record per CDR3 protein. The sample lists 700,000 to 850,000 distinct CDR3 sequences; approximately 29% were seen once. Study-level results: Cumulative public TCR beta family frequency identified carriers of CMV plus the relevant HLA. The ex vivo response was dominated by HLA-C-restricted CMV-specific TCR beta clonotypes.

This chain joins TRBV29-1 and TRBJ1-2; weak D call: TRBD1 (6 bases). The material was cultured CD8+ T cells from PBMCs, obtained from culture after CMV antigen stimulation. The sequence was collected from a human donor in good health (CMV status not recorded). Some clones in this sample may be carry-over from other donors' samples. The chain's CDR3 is CSVKEYRDPNYGYTF. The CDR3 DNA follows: TGCAGCGTTAAAGAATACAGGGACCCTAACTATGGCTACACCTTC.